Listed below are T cell receptor beta chains from one sample, sequenced in a study of radiotherapy plus CTLA-4 blockade in lung cancer. The method was immunoSEQ multiplex PCR; TCRdb's version includes in-frame clones alone and lacks a portion of them. Of some 90,000 clones listed, more than 75% are singletons. Sequences were derived from peripheral blood, sampled from a patient treated with radiotherapy plus ipilimumab. Source of these receptors: a human donor with non-small cell lung cancer who had a partial response to radiotherapy plus ipilimumab. Each CDR3 is given with its conserved first and last residue. A D gene is named only where the DNA matches it firmly. Part of the rows lack a size; the others show once, few, many or a class for expanded clones.

TRBV7-2	-	-	TRBJ2-5	CASSLEVPREETQYF	TGTGCCAGCAGCTTAGAGGTCCCCAGGGAAGAGACCCAGTACTTC
TRBV18	TRBD1	-	TRBJ1-1	CASSPRGQAMNTEAFF	TGTGCCAGCTCACCAAGGGGACAGGCCATGAACACTGAAGCTTTCTTT
TRBV5-4	-	-	TRBJ1-3	CASSLGGISGNTIYF	TGTGCCAGCAGCTTAGGCGGGATCTCTGGAAACACCATATATTTT
TRBV6-1	TRBD1	-	TRBJ1-1	CASSGGTALNTEAFF	TGTGCCAGCAGTGGAGGGACAGCCTTGAACACTGAAGCTTTCTTT
TRBV7-2	TRBD2	-	TRBJ2-1	CASSRLAGGPGEQFF	TGTGCCAGCAGCCGCCTAGCGGGAGGGCCCGGTGAGCAGTTCTTC
TRBV6-1	TRBD1	-	TRBJ1-4	CASRRQGNNEKLFF	TGTGCCAGCAGACGACAGGGGAATAATGAAAAACTGTTTTTT
TRBV19	-	few	TRBJ1-1	CASSTFVGVPEAFF	TGTGCCAGTAGTACCTTTGTGGGAGTCCCTGAAGCTTTCTTT
TRBV9	TRBD1	-	TRBJ1-3	CASTRTGGNTIYF	TGTGCCAGCACTCGGACAGGGGGAAACACCATATATTTT
TRBV9	TRBD2	-	TRBJ2-5	CADSGNRGQYF	TGTGCGGATAGCGGGAATCGGGGCCAGTACTTC
TRBV11-2	TRBD2	-	TRBJ2-1	CASSPFTSGRTNEQFF	TGTGCCAGCAGCCCCTTCACTAGCGGGAGGACGAATGAGCAGTTCTTC
TRBV19	-	few	TRBJ1-2	CASSIGRVDGYTF	TGTGCCAGTAGTATTGGCAGGGTTGATGGCTACACCTTC
TRBV28	TRBD1	-	TRBJ1-1	CASSTGQGITEAFF	TGTGCCAGCAGTACAGGACAGGGGATCACTGAAGCTTTCTTT
TRBV28	-	-	TRBJ2-5	CASSESETQYF	TGTGCCAGTAGCGAGTCAGAGACCCAGTACTTC
TRBV5-1	TRBD2	-	TRBJ2-1	CASRTSGSPYNEQFF	TGCGCCAGCCGGACTAGCGGGAGTCCCTACAATGAGCAGTTCTTC
TRBV11-2	-	-	TRBJ2-7	CASSFEESSYEQYF	TGTGCCAGCAGCTTTGAGGAATCAAGCTACGAGCAGTACTTC
TRBV25-1	-	once	TRBJ1-3	CASLDSLSGNTIYF	TGTGCCAGCCTGGACAGCCTCTCTGGAAACACCATATATTTT
TRBV9	-	-	TRBJ2-1	CASSVDVQGVEQFF	TGTGCCAGCAGCGTAGATGTGCAGGGTGTTGAGCAGTTCTTC
TRBV5-6	TRBD2	-	TRBJ2-1	CASSVRTSGSYNEQFF	TGTGCCAGCAGCGTACGGACTAGCGGGAGCTACAATGAGCAGTTCTTC
TRBV4-1	-	-	TRBJ2-5	CASSQAGRARETQYF	TGCGCCAGCAGCCAAGCGGGAAGGGCAAGAGAGACCCAGTACTTC
TRBV30	TRBD1	-	TRBJ1-2	CAWWRDRNPYGYTF	TGTGCCTGGTGGCGGGACAGAAACCCCTATGGCTACACCTTC
TRBV6-1	TRBD2	-	TRBJ2-1	CASRELAGAYNEQFF	TGTGCCAGCAGAGAACTAGCGGGGGCATACAATGAGCAGTTCTTC
TRBV7-9	-	-	TRBJ2-7	CASSLVWQSYEQYF	TGTGCCAGCAGCTTAGTTTGGCAGTCCTACGAGCAGTACTTC